This paragraph covers one T cell receptor (beta chain) sequence. The data are from a study of blood T cell repertoires in COVID-19. About the research overall: From T cells, B-cell-depleted T cells, or PBMCs came the material, which was cDNA or gDNA.

Participants were aged roughly 18 to 95 years, lived in under 25 US areas, and enrolled virtually. Cohort assignment relied on participant-reported clinical history. Per the study methods: Reference gene primer amplification in the assay estimated nucleated cell counts. Produced via immunoSEQ multiplex PCR; TCRdb's table is partial and in-frame only. The DNA gave D and trimming, while V, J and clone size come from that table. The sample contains about 200,000 clones, roughly 82% of which appear only once. Germline V lookup: CDR1 MGHRA, CDR2 YSYEKL. V was pared by 4 bases and J by 8 bases, with 7 bases of the junction left unmatched. CDR3 length equals 14 residues.

This sequence originates from a woman aged 55-69 years with acute COVID-19. Sequencing was done on a sample of PBMCs or T cells enriched from blood (not recorded which). The rearrangement joins TRBV4-1 to TRBJ1-4; TRBD1 agrees at 7 bases. The CDR3 region is CASSLGTEGEKLFF. For the CDR3, the DNA is TGCGCCAGCAGCCTGGGGACAGAGGGAGAAAAACTGTTTTTT.